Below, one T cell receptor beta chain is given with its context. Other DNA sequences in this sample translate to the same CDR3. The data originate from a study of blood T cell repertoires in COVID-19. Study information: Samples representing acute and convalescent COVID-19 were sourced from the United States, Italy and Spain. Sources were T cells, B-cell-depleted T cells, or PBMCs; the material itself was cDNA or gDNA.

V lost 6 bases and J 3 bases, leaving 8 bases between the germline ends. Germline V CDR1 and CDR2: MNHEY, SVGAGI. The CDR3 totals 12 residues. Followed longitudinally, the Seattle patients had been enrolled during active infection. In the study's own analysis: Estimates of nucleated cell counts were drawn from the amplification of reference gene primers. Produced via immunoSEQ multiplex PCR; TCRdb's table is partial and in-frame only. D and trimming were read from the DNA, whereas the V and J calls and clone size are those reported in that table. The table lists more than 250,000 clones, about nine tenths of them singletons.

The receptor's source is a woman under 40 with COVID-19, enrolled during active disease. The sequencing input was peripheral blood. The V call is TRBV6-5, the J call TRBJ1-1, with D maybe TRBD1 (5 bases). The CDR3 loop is CASRWGDTEAFF. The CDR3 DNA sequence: TGTGCCAGCAGGTGGGGGGACACTGAAGCTTTCTTT.